This TCR beta chain was documented in a study of blood T cell repertoires in COVID-19. Study background: Some COVID-19 samples were acute and others convalescent; all came from the United States, Italy and Spain. PBMCs, B-cell-depleted T cells, or T cells were the source of the cDNA or gDNA that made up the material.

As handled by the study authors: Cell counts per sample came from amplifying reference gene primers. Here immunoSEQ multiplex PCR was the method, and the copy in TCRdb shows in-frame clones only, minus some. The V and J calls and clone size were taken over from that table, and D and trimming were inferred from the DNA. The sample yields 300,000 or so clones, around 88% seen once. The germline CDR1 and CDR2 sequences are MNHEY and SVGAGI. The CDR3 runs to 14 residues. The trim removed 6 bases at V and 4 bases at J, leaving 1 base unmatched. This sequence originates from a woman aged 25 to 39 who had recovered from COVID-19. Sequences were obtained from peripheral blood. The J gene is TRBJ2-2, the V gene TRBV6-5; 11 bases are shared with TRBD2. The CDR3 is CASSLAGGTGELFF. The DNA for the CDR3 is TGTGCCAGCAGCCTAGCGGGGGGCACCGGGGAGCTGTTTTTT.